The rows below give T cell receptor beta chains drawn from one sample of a study of blood T cell repertoires in COVID-19. Only in-frame clones appear in the TCRdb table, and some are missing; sequencing was by immunoSEQ multiplex PCR. Of around 83,000 clones listed, around nine tenths are singletons. The source material was peripheral blood. Source of these receptors: an elderly man with active or convalescent COVID-19. Both conserved end residues are part of each CDR3. A D gene is named only where the DNA matches it firmly. Rows give clone size only sometimes, using once, few, many, or a class for an expanded clone.

V gene: TRBV3-1/TRBV3-2
CDR3 length: 17
J gene: TRBJ2-2
D gene: TRBD2
clone size: .
CDR3 DNA: TGTGCCAGCAGCCAAGGAATCAGGACTAGCAGCACCGGGGAGCTGTTTTTT
CDR3 protein: CASSQGIRTSSTGELFF

V gene: TRBV6-5
CDR3 length: 16
J gene: TRBJ2-3
D gene: TRBD2
clone size: .
CDR3 DNA: TGTGCCAGCAGTTACTCGGCGGGAGATATCACAGATACGCAGTATTTT
CDR3 protein: CASSYSAGDITDTQYF

V gene: TRBV5-4
CDR3 length: 16
J gene: TRBJ2-1
D gene: TRBD2
clone size: .
CDR3 DNA: TGTGCCAGCAGCTTGGGGACTAGCGGGTCTTACAATGAGCAGTTCTTC
CDR3 protein: CASSLGTSGSYNEQFF

V gene: TRBV6-5
CDR3 length: 16
J gene: TRBJ2-2
D gene: TRBD1
clone size: .
CDR3 DNA: TGTGCCAGCAGTTTAGCCGGGACAGGGGACACCGGGGAGCTGTTTTTT
CDR3 protein: CASSLAGTGDTGELFF

V gene: TRBV7-3
CDR3 length: 13
J gene: TRBJ2-1
D gene: .
clone size: .
CDR3 DNA: TGTGCCAGCAGCTTAACCCTAGCTAATGAGCAGTTCTTC
CDR3 protein: CASSLTLANEQFF

V gene: TRBV4-1
CDR3 length: 15
J gene: TRBJ1-4
D gene: .
clone size: .
CDR3 DNA: TGCGCCAGCAGCCAAGAGGCCAGGGGTAATGAAAAACTGTTTTTT
CDR3 protein: CASSQEARGNEKLFF

V gene: TRBV7-9
CDR3 length: 14
J gene: TRBJ1-2
D gene: TRBD1
clone size: .
CDR3 DNA: TGTGCCAGCAGCCCCCCCGTGGCAGGGGGTGGCTACACCTTC
CDR3 protein: CASSPPVAGGGYTF

V gene: TRBV19
CDR3 length: 12
J gene: TRBJ1-5
D gene: .
clone size: .
CDR3 DNA: TGTGTCAGTAGACCTCGAGATCAGCCCCAGCATTTT
CDR3 protein: CVSRPRDQPQHF

V gene: TRBV5-1
CDR3 length: 14
J gene: TRBJ2-1
D gene: TRBD2
clone size: .
CDR3 DNA: TGCGCCAGCAGCTGGACTAGCGGGTACAATGAGCAGTTCTTC
CDR3 protein: CASSWTSGYNEQFF

V gene: TRBV30
CDR3 length: 14
J gene: TRBJ1-2
D gene: TRBD1
clone size: .
CDR3 DNA: TGTGCCTGGGCCAGGGACAGGGGAATGTATGGCTACACCTTC
CDR3 protein: CAWARDRGMYGYTF

V gene: TRBV25-1
CDR3 length: 12
J gene: TRBJ1-2
D gene: .
clone size: .
CDR3 DNA: TGTGCCAGCAGAGGAGCAGAACTGGGCTACACCTTC
CDR3 protein: CASRGAELGYTF

V gene: TRBV4-2
CDR3 length: 18
J gene: TRBJ1-4
D gene: .
clone size: .
CDR3 DNA: TGTGCCAGCAGCCAAGATGGATCCAGGGTTACAACTAATGAAAAACTGTTTTTT
CDR3 protein: CASSQDGSRVTTNEKLFF

V gene: TRBV6-5
CDR3 length: 13
J gene: TRBJ1-5
D gene: .
clone size: .
CDR3 DNA: TGTGCCAGCAGGACTGATAGCAATCAGCCCCAGCATTTT
CDR3 protein: CASRTDSNQPQHF

V gene: TRBV15
CDR3 length: 17
J gene: TRBJ2-4
D gene: TRBD1
clone size: .
CDR3 DNA: TGTGCCACCAGCAGAGAGAAGCAGGGGGCCGCCAAAAACATTCAGTACTTC
CDR3 protein: CATSREKQGAAKNIQYF

V gene: TRBV9
CDR3 length: 15
J gene: TRBJ1-2
D gene: .
clone size: once
CDR3 DNA: TGTGCCAGCACCGGTGGAGGCAGCTCCAAGGTTGGCTACACCTTC
CDR3 protein: CASTGGGSSKVGYTF

V gene: TRBV11-2
CDR3 length: 13
J gene: TRBJ2-5
D gene: .
clone size: .
CDR3 DNA: TGTGCCAGCAGTCCCCCCGGGTGGGAGACCCAGTACTTC
CDR3 protein: CASSPPGWETQYF

V gene: TRBV7-2
CDR3 length: 15
J gene: TRBJ1-1
D gene: TRBD1
clone size: .
CDR3 DNA: TGTGCCAGCAGGGTACAGGGGTCTGGGTTCACTGAAGCTTTCTTT
CDR3 protein: CASRVQGSGFTEAFF

V gene: TRBV7-8
CDR3 length: 16
J gene: TRBJ2-2
D gene: TRBD2
clone size: .
CDR3 DNA: TGTGCCAGCAGCACCCGGACTAGCGGGAACACCGGGGAGCTGTTTTTT
CDR3 protein: CASSTRTSGNTGELFF

V gene: TRBV19
CDR3 length: 15
J gene: TRBJ1-2
D gene: TRBD1
clone size: .
CDR3 DNA: TGTGCCAGTAGTCCCCAGGGGGCGTCTTACTATGGCTACACCTTC
CDR3 protein: CASSPQGASYYGYTF

V gene: TRBV3-1/TRBV3-2
CDR3 length: 14
J gene: TRBJ1-2
D gene: .
clone size: .
CDR3 DNA: TGTGCCAGCAGCCAAGATCGGGGAAGCTATGGCTACACCTTC
CDR3 protein: CASSQDRGSYGYTF

V gene: TRBV4-2
CDR3 length: 15
J gene: TRBJ2-3
D gene: .
clone size: .
CDR3 DNA: TGTGCCAGCAGCCCCCCCGCCGAGGACACAGATACGCAGTATTTT
CDR3 protein: CASSPPAEDTDTQYF

V gene: TRBV2
CDR3 length: 12
J gene: TRBJ1-5
D gene: .
clone size: .
CDR3 DNA: TGTGCCAGCCAGGGACAATCAGGGCCCCAGCATTTT
CDR3 protein: CASQGQSGPQHF

V gene: TRBV18
CDR3 length: 13
J gene: TRBJ1-6
D gene: .
clone size: .
CDR3 DNA: TGTGCCAGCTCACCACCTTGGGCTTCACCCCTCCACTTT
CDR3 protein: CASSPPWASPLHF

V gene: TRBV6-4
CDR3 length: 14
J gene: TRBJ2-3
D gene: .
clone size: few
CDR3 DNA: TGTGCCAGCACCGGCGGGGGCCTCTGGGATACGCAGTATTTT
CDR3 protein: CASTGGGLWDTQYF

V gene: TRBV24-1
CDR3 length: 13
J gene: TRBJ2-3
D gene: TRBD1
clone size: .
CDR3 DNA: TGTGCCACCAGGGGACAGGGGTCAGATACGCAGTATTTT
CDR3 protein: CATRGQGSDTQYF

V gene: TRBV5-1
CDR3 length: 16
J gene: TRBJ2-3
D gene: TRBD2
clone size: .
CDR3 DNA: TGCGCCACCTCCCCCGGGACTACCTCTAGCACAGATACGCAGTATTTT
CDR3 protein: CATSPGTTSSTDTQYF

V gene: TRBV23-1
CDR3 length: 14
J gene: TRBJ1-1
D gene: .
clone size: .
CDR3 DNA: TGCGCCAGCAGTAATTATCAGGGGCGCACTGAAGCTTTCTTT
CDR3 protein: CASSNYQGRTEAFF

V gene: TRBV27
CDR3 length: 13
J gene: TRBJ2-3
D gene: TRBD2
clone size: .
CDR3 DNA: TGTGCCAGCGCACACGGGGGGAAAGATACGCAGTATTTT
CDR3 protein: CASAHGGKDTQYF

V gene: TRBV18
CDR3 length: 15
J gene: TRBJ2-3
D gene: .
clone size: .
CDR3 DNA: TGTGCCAGCTCACAGGGTTGGGGGACAACAGATACGCAGTATTTT
CDR3 protein: CASSQGWGTTDTQYF

V gene: TRBV18
CDR3 length: 14
J gene: TRBJ2-5
D gene: TRBD2
clone size: .
CDR3 DNA: TGTGCCAGCTCACCCTCGGGACTACAAGAGACCCAGTACTTC
CDR3 protein: CASSPSGLQETQYF

V gene: TRBV7-2
CDR3 length: 16
J gene: TRBJ2-5
D gene: TRBD2
clone size: .
CDR3 DNA: TGTGCCAGCAGCTTAGGACTAGCGGGGGGAAGGGAGACCCAGTACTTC
CDR3 protein: CASSLGLAGGRETQYF

V gene: TRBV2
CDR3 length: 13
J gene: TRBJ1-1
D gene: TRBD1
clone size: .
CDR3 DNA: TGTGCCAGCAGTTTCGACAGGGTCACTGAAGCTTTCTTT
CDR3 protein: CASSFDRVTEAFF

V gene: TRBV5-1
CDR3 length: 16
J gene: TRBJ2-3
D gene: TRBD1
clone size: .
CDR3 DNA: TGCGCCAGCAGCACCCGGACAGGGGGTGGCACAGATACGCAGTATTTT
CDR3 protein: CASSTRTGGGTDTQYF

V gene: TRBV5-1
CDR3 length: 15
J gene: TRBJ1-2
D gene: .
clone size: once
CDR3 DNA: TGCGCCAGCAGTCATGGGAGCGGGGGAGGCTATGGCTACACCTTC
CDR3 protein: CASSHGSGGGYGYTF

V gene: TRBV7-9
CDR3 length: 15
J gene: TRBJ2-3
D gene: TRBD1
clone size: once
CDR3 DNA: TGTGCCAGCAGTTTTTCGGGACAGGGCACAGATACGCAGTATTTT
CDR3 protein: CASSFSGQGTDTQYF

V gene: TRBV5-1
CDR3 length: 14
J gene: TRBJ2-3
D gene: TRBD1
clone size: once
CDR3 DNA: TGCGCCAGCAGCTTGACAGGGGGCAGAGATACGCAGTATTTT
CDR3 protein: CASSLTGGRDTQYF

V gene: TRBV18
CDR3 length: 16
J gene: TRBJ2-1
D gene: .
clone size: .
CDR3 DNA: TGTGCCAGCTCACCGCGACAGGCAACGACTTACAATGAGCAGTTCTTC
CDR3 protein: CASSPRQATTYNEQFF

V gene: TRBV19
CDR3 length: 14
J gene: TRBJ1-1
D gene: .
clone size: .
CDR3 DNA: TGTGCCAGTACCCTGTCGGTCCGGGACACTGAAGCTTTCTTT
CDR3 protein: CASTLSVRDTEAFF

V gene: TRBV25-1
CDR3 length: 15
J gene: TRBJ2-1
D gene: .
clone size: .
CDR3 DNA: TGTGCCAGCAGTGTATATAGCGGTAACTACAATGAGCAGTTCTTC
CDR3 protein: CASSVYSGNYNEQFF

V gene: TRBV28
CDR3 length: 13
J gene: TRBJ1-2
D gene: .
clone size: .
CDR3 DNA: TGTGCCAGCAGTTTGGAGGAACTCTATGGCTACACCTTC
CDR3 protein: CASSLEELYGYTF

V gene: TRBV19
CDR3 length: 14
J gene: TRBJ2-2
D gene: TRBD2
clone size: once
CDR3 DNA: TGTGCCAGTACCGGACTAGCGGGAGAAGGGGAGCTGTTTTTT
CDR3 protein: CASTGLAGEGELFF

V gene: TRBV28
CDR3 length: 16
J gene: TRBJ1-5
D gene: .
clone size: .
CDR3 DNA: TGTGCCAGCAGTTCCCCCGTCAACAGGAAGAATCAGCCCCAGCATTTT
CDR3 protein: CASSSPVNRKNQPQHF